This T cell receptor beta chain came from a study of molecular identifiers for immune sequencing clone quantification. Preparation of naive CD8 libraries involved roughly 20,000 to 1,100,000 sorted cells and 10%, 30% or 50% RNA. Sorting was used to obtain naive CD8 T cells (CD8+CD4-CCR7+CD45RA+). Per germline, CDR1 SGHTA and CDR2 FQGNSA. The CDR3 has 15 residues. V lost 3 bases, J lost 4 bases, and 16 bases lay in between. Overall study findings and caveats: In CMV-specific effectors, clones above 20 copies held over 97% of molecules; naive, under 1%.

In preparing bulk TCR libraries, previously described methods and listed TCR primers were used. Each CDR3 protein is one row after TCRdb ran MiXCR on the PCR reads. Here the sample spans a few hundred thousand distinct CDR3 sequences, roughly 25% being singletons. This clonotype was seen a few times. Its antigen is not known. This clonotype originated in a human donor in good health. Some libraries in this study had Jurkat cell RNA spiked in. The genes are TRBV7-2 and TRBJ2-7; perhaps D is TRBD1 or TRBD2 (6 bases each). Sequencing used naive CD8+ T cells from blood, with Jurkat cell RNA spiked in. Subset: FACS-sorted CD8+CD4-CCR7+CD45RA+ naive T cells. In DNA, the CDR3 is TGTGCCAGCAGCTTTGATAGGGGGGCCGGGTACGAGCAGTACTTC. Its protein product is CASSFDRGAGYEQYF.